This T cell receptor beta chain stems from a study of T cell responses to AZD1222 COVID-19 vaccine (dated by TCRdb to about 2021). For the wider study: TCR sequencing covered approximately 230 trial participants: 200 to 210 given two doses of AZD1222 and approximately 26 given two doses of MenACWY control vaccine. Trial participants were enrolled into age subgroups of 18-55, 56-69 and 70-plus years, which contained 148, 28 and 57 TCR-sequenced participants, respectively.

With regard to this clone: There is no known antigen for this receptor. Within one base of it there is no much larger clone, and no base qualities were kept.

The label giving this sample's time point can be read as: about 28 days (+/-7) after the second vaccine dose. Because spike-specific TCR depth and breadth did not differ between the two schedules, AZD1222 recipients who got a second dose at roughly 4 weeks were pooled with those who got a second dose at roughly 12 weeks. Vaccinee samples were obtained from the UK trials COV001 and COV002, which included a single-blind randomized controlled phase 2/3 trial of AZD1222 (ChAdOx1 nCoV-19) in healthy adults. For TCRbeta chain sequencing, PBMC samples were collected from trial participants at day 0 and at day 28 after the second dose. Reading from cysteine to phenylalanine, the CDR3 counts 14 amino acids. Kept here is only the CDR3 DNA, which spans 42 bases and is read in frame from base 1. Deletion took 5 bases off V and 7 bases off J, with a span of 12 bases between the germline ends. Reading the germline V gene gives CDR1 MNHEY and CDR2 SVGAGI.

What the study reported, not specific to this receptor: The whole spike protein was spanned by vaccine-associated CD4 TCRs, and dominant responses were seen in regions 160-218 and 743-854. Most participants were white British and females outnumbered males, and the authors suggested that clonal diversity may have been underestimated. Reportedly, close to half of the unique spike-specific TCRs recognized epitopes lying outside the regions that are mutated in the B.1.351 and B.1.1.7 variants. Conclusions about previously exposed vaccinees are limited because only five to seven AZD1222 recipients were SARS-CoV-2 seropositive at baseline. Because no samples from the day 14 peak response were available, repertoires could be characterized only after the peak T cell response. The 56-69-year group was small, and its depth increase did not reach significance, likely because of low power. Spike-specific TCR breadth and depth rose significantly after two AZD1222 doses compared with day 0 and with MenACWY recipients.

The CDR3 regions of human TCRbeta chains were analyzed by immunosequencing. Regarding the original processing steps: TCRs in the repertoires were matched against a reference library of SARS-CoV-2-specific TCRs that had been generated with the MIRA antigen-specificity platform. Breadth was defined as the fraction of unique TCRs that were SARS-CoV-2-associated, and depth was defined as the fraction of total T cells that were SARS-CoV-2-associated. Using the MIRA data, every spike-specific TCR was mapped to the spike region that the TCR reacted to and assigned to either a CD4 or a CD8 class. Log10-transformed breadth and depth values were compared by one-way ANOVA with Sidak's multiple comparisons tests. This is the immuneACCESS table as TCRdb keeps it, with only in-frame sequences that have V and J called. A part of the clones is gone; compared with another copy, unresolved V genes explain less than half, and the rest is unexplained. That table supplies the V and J calls and clone size; D and trimming were determined from the DNA. In all, the sample holds about 200,000 clones, and approximately 95% of those were seen once. The top ten constitute about 1% of the sample.

In this chain, TRBV6-5 is recombined with TRBJ1-6, and the D gene may be TRBD1, 6 bases matching. The sample in question was peripheral blood, obtained 28 days after the second AZD1222 dose. The receptor was isolated from an adult who received the AZD1222 COVID-19 vaccine. The nucleotide sequence is given as TGTGCCAGCAGTATAGGACAGTGGAATTCACCCCTCCACTTT. This is translated as CASSIGQWNSPLHF.